The source of this T cell receptor (beta chain) is a study of blood T cell repertoires in COVID-19. Study as a whole: The analysed material was cDNA or gDNA that came from T cells, B-cell-depleted T cells, or PBMCs.

As processed by the authors: Cell counts per sample came from amplifying reference gene primers. Assay used: immunoSEQ multiplex PCR; TCRdb lists only in-frame clones, some missing. Clone size and V and J calls were adopted from that table, with D and trimming inferred from the DNA. The sample carries approximately 490,000 clones, around 85% recorded once. Donors in Cohort 3 who had recovered were those with two negative PCRs, healthcare professional clearance, or resolution of their symptoms. J lost 0 bases, V lost 5 bases, and 10 bases had no gene match. Germline CDR1 SGDLS, CDR2 YYNGEE. The CDR3 contains 18 residues.

V is TRBV9 and J is TRBJ2-6, with TRBD1 matching over 8 bases. The sequencing input was PBMCs or T cells enriched from blood (not recorded which). This clonotype was sampled from a woman aged 55 to 70 who had recovered from COVID-19. This CDR3 is CASRDPRGRNSGANVLTF. The CDR3 bases are TGTGCCAGCAGGGATCCCAGGGGGCGCAACTCTGGGGCCAACGTCCTGACTTTC.